This TCR beta chain was profiled in a study of cytomegalovirus exposure and HLA in healthy donors. In the study overall: Approximately 81% of 300 to 450 genotyped donors fell in the Caucasian-associated ancestry cluster. General study findings and limits: Using a false discovery rate of 0.05, a later analysis showed that 16,951 TCR beta sequences were associated with HLA alleles. Later analysis showed most CMV-associated TCR beta chains appearing HLA-restricted. Researchers had no immune exposure information except CMV serostatus available.

As for this clone: Antigen specificity is unknown.

Germline V gives CDR1 SGHRS, CDR2 YFSETQ. The CDR3 sequence is 16 residues long. The J segment lost 1 base and the V segment lost 3 bases, leaving 7 bases of the junction unmatched. The primer mix had 60 Vbeta and 13 Jbeta primers. Libraries were prepared by immunoSEQ multiplex PCR; TCRdb keeps only in-frame clonotypes and omits some of them. The sample consists of about 140,000 clones, roughly 80% of them appearing once. This clonotype originated in a middle-aged man in good health and CMV-seronegative. The J gene is TRBJ2-4, the V gene TRBV5-1; 7 bases align to TRBD2. Sequences were obtained from PBMCs. CDR3 DNA sequence: TGCGCCAGCAGCTCGACGGTGGGGGGGGCCAAAAACATTCAGTACTTC. This encodes CASSSTVGGAKNIQYF.